Listed here are 28 T cell receptor beta chains from one sample, sequenced in a study of T cell responses to AZD1222 COVID-19 vaccine. Sequencing was performed with immunoSEQ multiplex PCR; in TCRdb, only in-frame clones are kept and a portion is missing. Of 150,000 to 200,000 clones listed, about 86% were seen once; the top ten hold around 7.9%. This sample comprised peripheral blood, obtained on day 0 of AZD1222 vaccination. Receptors were obtained from an adult in good health.

CDR3 sequence: CASSPWAANYNSPLHF. In nucleotides, the CDR3 is TGTGCCAGCTCACCATGGGCAGCGAACTATAATTCACCCCTCCACTTT. The chain has TRBV18 and TRBJ1-6; D unresolved. Germline CDR1 reads KGHSH; CDR2 reads LQKENI. The CDR3 totals 16 residues. The V end was cut by 2 bases, the J end by 3 bases, with 11 bases between. Full variable domain (remainder filled in from reference TRBV18 and TRBJ1-6): NAGVMQNPRHLVRRRGQEARLRCSPMKGHSHVYWYRQLPEEGLKFMVYLQKENIIDESGMPKERFSAEFPKEGPSILRIQQVVRGDSAAYFCASSPWAANYNSPLHFGNGTRLTVT.

This clone was seen a few times. This chain joins TRBV19 and TRBJ1-6; D remains ambiguous. The CDR3 spans 14 residues. V was cut by 7 bases and J by 1 base, with 8 bases left in between. Germline lookup yields CDR1 LNHDA and CDR2 SQIVND (reference sequence). The CDR3 sequence is CASMPGSYNSPLHF. The CDR3 DNA reads TGTGCCAGTATGCCGGGATCCTATAATTCACCCCTCCACTTT.

J is TRBJ2-3 and V is TRBV2, with D perhaps matching TRBD1 (6 bases). The CDR3 has 15 residues. The germline V and J ends were trimmed by 7 bases and 2 bases, with 16 bases remaining between them. Germline loops: CDR1 SNHLY, CDR2 FYNNEI. The CDR3 here is CASNLGAFSTDTQYF. The CDR3 nucleotides read TGTGCCAGCAACCTGGGGGCTTTCTCCACAGATACGCAGTATTTT.

This chain joins TRBV2 and TRBJ2-3; 16 bases fit TRBD2. The CDR3 is 18 amino acids. Germline-derived CDR1 and CDR2 are SNHLY and FYNNEI. V shed 6 bases and J 4 bases; nucleotides not matched to a gene: 10. CDR3 residues: CASSGTSGGAGAPDTQYF. The CDR3 coding sequence is TGTGCCAGCAGCGGGACTAGCGGGGGGGCCGGGGCCCCAGATACGCAGTATTTT.

This chain links TRBV19 with TRBJ1-1, with 8 bases that match TRBD1. Per the germline V gene, CDR1 is LNHDA and CDR2 is SQIVND (reference sequence). The CDR3 has 16 residues. V shed 3 bases, J shed 3 bases, and the junction held 9 bases outside the gene matches. DNA of the CDR3: TGTGCCAGTAGTATCGAGGCAGGGGGCGCTGACACTGAAGCTTTCTTT. Residues: CASSIEAGGADTEAFF.

The chain couples TRBV28 to TRBJ2-7; D call uncertain. The CDR3 runs to 12 residues. Trimming removed 7 bases from V and 0 bases from J, with 7 bases in between. Germline CDR1 MDHEN, CDR2 SYDVKM. The CDR3 spells CASNPDSYEQYF. The CDR3 nucleotides read TGTGCCAGCAACCCTGACTCCTACGAGCAGTACTTC.

The J gene is TRBJ1-6, the V gene TRBV5-1; TRBD1 agrees at 7 bases. CDR3 length: 13 amino acids. V dropped 8 bases and J dropped 9; count of bases not matched to a gene: 8. Germline-derived CDR1 and CDR2 are SGHRS and YFSETQ. CDR3 bases: TGCGCCAGTTTCGGACAGGAGGGTTCACCCCTCCACTTT. Translating it yields CASFGQEGSPLHF.

This rearrangement joins TRBV27 to TRBJ2-5, with D possibly TRBD2 on 5 matching bases. This CDR3 is built from 11 residues. The V gene's germline CDR1 is MNHEY and CDR2 SMNVEV (reference sequence). Trimming removed 8 bases at V and 6 bases at J, with 10 bases between. The DNA for the CDR3 is TGTGCCAGCCGATTCGGGAAGACCCAGTACTTC. This sequence encodes CASRFGKTQYF.

This clone came up a few times. J is TRBJ1-4 and V is TRBV7-8; weak D call: TRBD1 (6 bases). V dropped 5 bases and J dropped 5 bases, with 12 bases sitting between them. Germline CDR1 and CDR2: SGHVS and FQNEAQ. The CDR3 covers 14 residues. Here the CDR3 DNA reads TGTGCCAGCAGCCACAGGGACCCGAATGAAAAACTGTTTTTT. This codes for CASSHRDPNEKLFF.

The chain employs TRBV27 and TRBJ1-5, with D perhaps matching TRBD1 (5 bases). The germline V gene encodes CDR1 MNHEY and CDR2 SMNVEV (reference sequence). The CDR3 extends over 13 amino acids. Trimming cost V 6 bases and J 6 bases, with 12 bases left between them. The CDR3 region has the DNA TGTGCCAGCAGCTCCCGCGGGGGTCAGCCCCAGCATTTT. Protein: CASSSRGGQPQHF.

The chain uses TRBV6-2 or TRBV6-3 and TRBJ2-1, with 9 nucleotides matching TRBD2. This CDR3 has 15 amino acids. With V trimmed by 0 bases and J by 9 bases, 6 bases remained unmatched. Germline values: CDR1 MNHEY, CDR2 SVGEGT. The DNA of the CDR3 is TGTGCCAGCAGTTACTCGGGCGGGGGGGCAGGTGAGCAGTTCTTC. Its translation: CASSYSGGGAGEQFF.

The CDR3 DNA reads as TGTGCCAGCAGCCGGCTGACAGCGAACACTGAAGCTTTCTTT. It yields the protein CASSRLTANTEAFF. The chain recombines TRBV5-5 with TRBJ1-1; tentatively, D is TRBD1 (5 bases). Germline lookup yields CDR1 SGHKS and CDR2 YYEKEE (reference sequence). V shed 4 bases and J shed 1 base, with 11 bases lying between them. This CDR3 contains 14 residues.

This clone has only a few counts. The chain combines TRBV5-4 with TRBJ1-3; D not resolved. V was pared by 0 bases and J by 1 base, with 8 bases between. Per the germline V gene, CDR1 is SGHNT and CDR2 is YYREEE (reference sequence). The CDR3 extends over 15 amino acids. CDR3 nucleotide sequence: TGTGCCAGCAGCTTGGATCCTTTTTCTGGAAACACCATATATTTT. It encodes CASSLDPFSGNTIYF.

V and J are TRBV2 and TRBJ1-5, with D tentatively TRBD1 (5 bases). The CDR3 sequence is 15 residues long. Per the germline V gene, CDR1 is SNHLY and CDR2 is FYNNEI. The V and J ends lost 4 bases and 0 bases respectively, with 10 bases between them. The CDR3 DNA follows: TGTGCCAGCAGTGCGGACATATTTAGCAATCAGCCCCAGCATTTT. Amino acid sequence: CASSADIFSNQPQHF.

The chain joins TRBV11-2 to TRBJ1-1, with D maybe TRBD1 (6 bases). The length of the CDR3 is 13 residues. CDR1 SGHAT and CDR2 FQNNGV come from the germline V gene. V dropped 2 bases and J dropped 6 bases, with 10 bases sitting between them. The CDR3 here is CASSLSGEAEAFF. CDR3 in DNA: TGTGCCAGCAGCTTATCAGGGGAGGCTGAAGCTTTCTTT.

This chain uses TRBV27 with TRBJ1-2; 9 bases map to TRBD1. Looked up from germline, CDR1 is MNHEY and CDR2 is SMNVEV (reference sequence). The CDR3 sequence is 14 residues long. J was trimmed by 14 bases and V by 2 bases; bases with no gene match: 12. CDR3 sequence reads: CASSLDRDREARTF. CDR3 DNA: TGTGCCAGCAGTTTAGACAGGGACAGGGAGGCTCGAACCTTC.

The V call is TRBV4-2, the J call TRBJ1-1; D uncertain. Germline V gives CDR1 LGHNA, CDR2 YNFKEQ. This CDR3 spans 13 amino acids. Trimming left V 1 base short and J 4 bases short, with 7 bases between. CDR3 DNA sequence: TGTGCCAGCAGCCAAGGGTTGGGCACTGAAGCTTTCTTT. This gives the protein CASSQGLGTEAFF.

V is TRBV27 and J is TRBJ2-3, with D perhaps TRBD2 (6 bases). The V gene lost 4 bases and the J gene lost 3 bases, with 11 bases spanning the gap. Germline CDR1 reads MNHEY; CDR2 reads SMNVEV (reference sequence). The CDR3 covers 14 residues. For the CDR3, the DNA is TGTGCCAGCAGTTCCAGACTAGTTACAGATACGCAGTATTTT. Translated: CASSSRLVTDTQYF.

J is TRBJ2-7 and V is TRBV7-8; a possible D gene is TRBD2 (5 bases). The CDR3 is made up of 16 amino acids. Germline lookup yields CDR1 SGHVS and CDR2 FQNEAQ. Trimming removed 4 bases at V and 0 bases at J, with 16 bases between. CDR3 amino acids: CASSSGYGEISYEQYF. Written as DNA, the CDR3 is TGTGCCAGCAGCTCCGGTTACGGGGAGATCTCCTACGAGCAGTACTTC.

The chain uses TRBV18 and TRBJ2-5, with D maybe TRBD2 (5 bases). CDR1 is KGHSH, CDR2 LQKENI, per germline. The CDR3 is 14 residues long. Trimming pared 6 bases from V and 6 bases from J, leaving 17 bases between. The DNA for the CDR3 is TGTGCCAGCTCTCATGCCGGGAAAGATAAGACCCAGTACTTC. This translates into CASSHAGKDKTQYF.

The gene calls are TRBV3-1 (or the pseudogene TRBV3-2) and TRBJ2-2; tentative D call: TRBD2 (6 bases). Looked up from germline, CDR1 is LGHDT and CDR2 is YNNKEL (reference sequence). The V gene lost 1 base and the J gene lost 1 base, with 10 bases spanning the gap. This CDR3 region has 16 residues. This chain's CDR3 is CASSQGGEWNTGELFF. The CDR3 DNA is TGTGCCAGCAGCCAAGGGGGGGAGTGGAACACCGGGGAGCTGTTTTTT.

V gene TRBV9 combines with J gene TRBJ1-2, with D possibly TRBD1 on 6 matching bases. This CDR3 spans 14 amino acids. Germline values: CDR1 SGDLS, CDR2 YYNGEE. V dropped 4 bases and J dropped 8 bases, with 18 bases sitting between them. Written as DNA, the CDR3 is TGTGCCAGCAGCAACCAGGGGTCGTCCGACGGCTACACCTTC. Protein product: CASSNQGSSDGYTF.

The chain recombines TRBV5-5 with TRBJ2-3, with 9 nucleotides matching TRBD2. Trimming removed 3 bases from V and 0 bases from J; junction bases left unmatched: 5. CDR1 and CDR2 (germline): SGHKS, YYEKEE (reference sequence). The CDR3 is 16 residues long. CDR3 in amino acids: CASSSLAGASTDTQYF. The CDR3 nucleotides read TGTGCCAGCAGCTCATTAGCGGGGGCGAGCACAGATACGCAGTATTTT.

This clone is a singleton in its sample. The chain employs TRBV6-2 or TRBV6-3 and TRBJ2-7, with D uncertain. The CDR3 extends over 16 amino acids. The germline V gene encodes CDR1 MNHEY and CDR2 SVGEGT. The V and J ends lost 5 bases and 0 bases respectively, with 17 bases between them. CDR3 coding DNA: TGTGCCAGCAGTCGCCTTGGGGTGGGAAACTCCTACGAGCAGTACTTC. As protein: CASSRLGVGNSYEQYF.

The CDR3: CASSYFGTGDWYSNQPQHF. The CDR3 bases are TGTGCCAGCAGTTACTTTGGGACAGGGGATTGGTATAGCAATCAGCCCCAGCATTTT. V and J are TRBV6-2 or TRBV6-3 and TRBJ1-5; 10 bases fit TRBD1. Germline assignment: CDR1 MNHEY and CDR2 SVGEGT. The V segment lost 1 base and the J segment 0 bases; nucleotides outside the gene matches: 9. The CDR3 length is 19 residues.

The gene calls are TRBV12-3 or TRBV12-4 and TRBJ1-2; a weak D match, TRBD1 (5 bases). There are 12 residues in the CDR3. Deletions cut 7 bases from V and 8 bases from J, with 14 bases between. CDR3: CASTMGVPGYTF. The CDR3 bases are TGTGCCAGCACCATGGGGGTACCCGGCTACACCTTC.

V gene TRBV11-2 combines with J gene TRBJ2-7; 12 nucleotides align to TRBD2. This CDR3 region has 18 residues. With V trimmed by 5 bases and J by 6 bases, 17 bases remained unmatched. From germline, CDR1 is SGHAT and CDR2 FQNNGV. Here the CDR3 DNA reads TGTGCCAGCAGCCAAACTAGCGGGGGGCTACTACCTGCCGGCGAGCAGTACTTC. Translated, it gives CASSQTSGGLLPAGEQYF.

This clone was seen just once. J is TRBJ2-5 and V is TRBV9; the D is unclear. CDR3 length: 14 residues. Trimming removed 0 bases from V and 5 bases from J, with 11 bases in between. Germline V gene lookup returns CDR1 SGDLS and CDR2 YYNGEE. The DNA of the CDR3 is TGTGCCAGCAGCGTAGGTCTGGGTATGGAGACCCAGTACTTC. It codes for CASSVGLGMETQYF. Filled out from reference TRBV9 and TRBJ2-5, the complete variable domain reads DSGVTQTPKHLITATGQRVTLRCSPRSGDLSVYWYQQSLDQGLQFLIQYYNGEERAKGNILERFSAQQFPDLHSELNLSSLELGDSALYFCASSVGLGMETQYFGPGTRLLVL.